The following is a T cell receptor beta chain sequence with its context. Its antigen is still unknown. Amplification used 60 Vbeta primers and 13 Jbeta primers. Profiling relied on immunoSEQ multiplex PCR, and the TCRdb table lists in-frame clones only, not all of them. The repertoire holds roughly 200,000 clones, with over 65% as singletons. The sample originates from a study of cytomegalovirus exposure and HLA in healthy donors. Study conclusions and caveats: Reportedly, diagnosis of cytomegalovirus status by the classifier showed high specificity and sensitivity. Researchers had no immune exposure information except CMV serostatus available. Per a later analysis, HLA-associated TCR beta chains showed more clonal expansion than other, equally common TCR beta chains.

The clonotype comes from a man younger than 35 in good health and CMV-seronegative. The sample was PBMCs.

The CDR3 bases are TGTGCCAGCTCACTCAAGGGGACAGGGACAGATACGCAGTATTTT. It encodes CASSLKGTGTDTQYF. J is TRBJ2-3 and V is TRBV18; TRBD1 agrees at 9 bases. With 4 bases clipped from V and 3 bases from J, the junction kept 5 bases outside the gene matches. CDR1 and CDR2 (germline): KGHSH, LQKENI. The CDR3 is made up of 15 amino acids.